These 16 T cell receptor beta chains were all obtained from the same sample, sequenced in a study of blood T cell repertoires in COVID-19. Clones were sequenced by immunoSEQ multiplex PCR, and TCRdb holds only the in-frame ones, with some missing. The repertoire consists of some 80,000 clones, with 90% to 95% occurring once and the leading ten covering just over 2.5%. The sequenced sample consisted of peripheral blood. All receptors come from a man aged 50 to 60 with COVID-19, enrolled during active disease.

This chain links TRBV27 with TRBJ1-1; D is ambiguous. The V end was cut by 3 bases, the J end by 1 base, with 6 bases between. Germline V gives CDR1 MNHEY, CDR2 SMNVEV (reference sequence). CDR3 length equals 13 residues. The CDR3 region is CASSFQENTEAFF. Here the CDR3 DNA reads TGTGCCAGCAGTTTTCAGGAGAACACTGAAGCTTTCTTT.

V usage is TRBV10-3 and J usage is TRBJ1-2, with TRBD1 matching over 8 bases. The V segment lost 8 bases and the J segment 8 bases; nucleotides outside the gene matches: 4. The CDR3 runs 11 residues. Germline V lookup: CDR1 ENHRY, CDR2 SYGVKD. CDR3 DNA sequence: TGTGCCATCCAGGGGGCGAAAGGCTACACCTTC. Translated, it gives CAIQGAKGYTF.

The V and J genes are TRBV19 and TRBJ2-3; D may be TRBD2 (7 bases). The CDR3 spans 16 residues. Trimming took off 7 bases at V and 2 bases at J, with 19 bases between the two ends. Looked up from germline, CDR1 is LNHDA and CDR2 is SQIVND (reference sequence). CDR3 amino acids: CASKRGTNSITDTQYF. The CDR3 DNA reads as TGTGCCAGTAAGAGGGGGACTAATTCTATCACAGATACGCAGTATTTT.

This clone has just a few counts. The chain is built from TRBV2 and TRBJ2-2; D gene ambiguous. The CDR3 covers 13 residues. Trimming removed 6 bases at V and 3 bases at J, with 8 bases between. Germline V gives CDR1 SNHLY, CDR2 FYNNEI. For the CDR3, the DNA is TGTGCCAGCAGACTAACTCACACCGGGGAGCTGTTTTTT. This codes for CASRLTHTGELFF. Supplemented by reference TRBV2 and TRBJ2-2, the full variable domain reads EPEVTQTPSHQVTQMGQEVILRCVPISNHLYFYWYRQILGQKVEFLVSFYNNEISEKSEIFDDQFSVERPDGSNFTLKIRSTKLEDSAMYFCASRLTHTGELFFGEGSRLTVL.

This clone was found a few times. The rearrangement joins TRBV4-3 to TRBJ2-1; 12 positions match TRBD2. This CDR3 spans 18 amino acids. The germline V gene has CDR1 LGHNA and CDR2 YSLEER. The V and J ends lost 0 bases and 0 bases, in that order; junction bases with no gene match: 3. The CDR3 sequence is CASSQDRLAGASYNEQFF. CDR3 DNA: TGCGCCAGCAGCCAAGATCGACTAGCGGGAGCCTCCTACAATGAGCAGTTCTTC.

Only one count was recorded for this clone. V and J are TRBV19 and TRBJ2-1, with 10 positions matching TRBD2. Germline V gives CDR1 LNHDA, CDR2 SQIVND (reference sequence). The CDR3 runs 14 residues. V shed 10 bases, J shed 5 bases, and the junction held 8 bases outside the gene matches. The CDR3 DNA sequence: TGTGCCACGAAACAGGGACTAGCGCACAATGAGCAGTTCTTC. Its translation is CATKQGLAHNEQFF.

Only a few counts were recorded for this clone. The chain combines TRBV19 with TRBJ1-5, with D possibly TRBD1 on 5 matching bases. CDR3 length: 14 residues. Trimming left V 4 bases short and J 5 bases short, with 12 bases between. CDR1 and CDR2 from the germline V gene are LNHDA and SQIVND (reference sequence). CDR3 in amino acids: CASSTTDADQPQHF. Here the CDR3 DNA reads TGTGCCAGTAGTACGACAGACGCCGATCAGCCCCAGCATTTT. The full variable domain, rest sourced from reference TRBV19 and TRBJ1-5, is DGGITQSPKYLFRKEGQNVTLSCEQNLNHDAMYWYRQDPGQGLRLIYYSQIVNDFQKGDIAEGYSVSREKKESFPLTVTSAQKNPTAFYLCASSTTDADQPQHFGDGTRLSIL.

This chain connects TRBV6-6 to TRBJ2-6; TRBD2 agrees at 15 bases. CDR1 is MNHNY and CDR2 is SVGAGI in the germline V gene (reference sequence). V was clipped by 5 bases and J by 2 bases; unmatched bases: 4. This CDR3 is built from 18 residues. The CDR3 sequence: CASSPGLAGGPGANVLTF. The CDR3 bases are TGTGCCAGCAGTCCAGGACTAGCGGGAGGGCCTGGGGCCAACGTCCTGACTTTC.

This chain uses TRBV4-1 with TRBJ2-5; TRBD1 might be the D (6 bases). The V end lost 5 bases, the J end lost 5 bases, and 12 bases lay between the germline ends. This CDR3 has 13 amino acids. Germline CDR1 is MGHRA and CDR2 is YSYEKL. As DNA, the CDR3 is TGCGCCAGCAGCAGACAGGTTGCGGAGACCCAGTACTTC. Translating it yields CASSRQVAETQYF.

The chain uses TRBV18 and TRBJ2-7, with a possible D match to TRBD1 (6 bases). V was shortened by 3 bases and J by 1 base, with 10 bases between the two germline ends. The CDR3 has 14 residues. Germline assignment: CDR1 KGHSH and CDR2 LQKENI. CDR3 sequence (DNA): TGTGCCAGCTCACCCCCCGGACAGTCCTACGAGCAGTACTTC. Protein: CASSPPGQSYEQYF.

Only one count was recorded for this clone. The V call is TRBV2, the J call TRBJ1-2; D is unresolved. From germline, CDR1 is SNHLY and CDR2 FYNNEI. The V end lost 4 bases, the J end lost 3 bases, and 9 bases lay between the germline ends. CDR3 length equals 13 residues. The CDR3 is CASSVKRDYGYTF. The CDR3 DNA reads TGTGCCAGCAGTGTTAAGAGGGACTATGGCTACACCTTC.

The rearrangement links TRBV12-3 or TRBV12-4 to TRBJ1-1; D gene uncertain. CDR3 length: 12 amino acids. The V and J ends lost 1 base and 7 bases respectively, with 7 bases between them. This chain's CDR3 is CASSLGLDEAFF. The DNA for the CDR3 is TGTGCCAGCAGTTTAGGCCTAGATGAAGCTTTCTTT.

V is TRBV5-1 and J is TRBJ1-2; D perhaps matches TRBD1 (5 bases). Germline V gene sequence: CDR1 SGHRS, CDR2 YFSETQ. The CDR3 is made up of 13 amino acids. V lost 3 bases and J 5 bases, leaving 11 bases between the germline ends. CDR3 in amino acids: CASSWGPEYGYTF. The CDR3 DNA reads TGCGCCAGCAGCTGGGGCCCAGAATATGGCTACACCTTC.

V usage is TRBV4-1 and J usage is TRBJ2-2; 11 nucleotides match TRBD1. The CDR3 extends over 16 amino acids. The V and J ends lost 3 bases and 5 bases, in that order; junction bases with no gene match: 5. CDR1 is MGHRA, CDR2 YSYEKL, per germline. CDR3: CASSQIGTGGTGELFF. The DNA for the CDR3 is TGCGCCAGCAGCCAGATCGGGACAGGGGGTACCGGGGAGCTGTTTTTT.

CDR3 sequence: CASSEEGLSGEEQYF. The CDR3 nucleotides are TGTGCCAGCAGCGAGGAGGGACTATCCGGAGAAGAGCAGTACTTC. This chain links TRBV5-4 with TRBJ2-7, with 7 nucleotides matching TRBD2. The CDR3 loop spans 15 amino acids. V trimming: 4 bases; J trimming: 7 bases; junction bases outside the gene matches: 14. The V gene's germline CDR1 is SGHNT and CDR2 YYREEE (reference sequence).

The chain uses TRBV4-3 and TRBJ2-7; D is possibly TRBD2 (6 bases). Deletions cut 1 base from V and 2 bases from J, with 12 bases between. The CDR3 consists of 15 residues. Per germline, CDR1 LGHNA and CDR2 YSLEER. The CDR3 loop reads CASSQVTGETYEQYF. CDR3 in DNA: TGCGCCAGCAGCCAAGTAACGGGAGAAACCTACGAGCAGTACTTC.